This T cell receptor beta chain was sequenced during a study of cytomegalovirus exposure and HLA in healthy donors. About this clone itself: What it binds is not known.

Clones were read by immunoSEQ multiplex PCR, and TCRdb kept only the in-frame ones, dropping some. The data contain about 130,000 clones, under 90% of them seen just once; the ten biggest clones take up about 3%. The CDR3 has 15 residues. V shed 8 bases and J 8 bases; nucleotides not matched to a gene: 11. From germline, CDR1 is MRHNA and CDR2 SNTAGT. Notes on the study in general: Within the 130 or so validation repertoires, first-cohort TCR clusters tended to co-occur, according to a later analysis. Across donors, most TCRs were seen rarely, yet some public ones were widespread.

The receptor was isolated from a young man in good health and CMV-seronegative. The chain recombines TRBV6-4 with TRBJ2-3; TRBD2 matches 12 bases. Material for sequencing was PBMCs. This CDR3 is CASGASGGALGTQYF. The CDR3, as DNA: TGTGCCAGCGGGGCTAGCGGGGGGGCATTGGGTACGCAGTATTTT.